This T cell receptor beta chain was obtained from a study of Ad26.COV2.S vaccination and SARS-CoV-2 variants. Only in-frame clones appear in the TCRdb table, and some are missing; sequencing was by immunoSEQ multiplex PCR. This table has 290,000 or so clones, 87% appearing once. Treatment of the sample: roughly 20 received Ad26.COV2.S at low or high dose, single or two shots; about 5 received placebo; per-sample allocation not given. Following the first vaccine or placebo injection, samples were taken on day 63. This CDR3 spans 12 amino acids. V was pared by 4 bases and J by 5 bases, with 4 bases of the junction left unmatched. Per germline, CDR1 GTSNPN and CDR2 SVGIG (reference sequence).

This clonotype was obtained from a person between 18 and 65 years old who received the Ad26.COV2.S COVID-19 vaccine or a placebo. The chain recombines TRBV30 with TRBJ1-1; 7 nucleotides align to TRBD1. The sequencing used peripheral blood, collected in a trial of Ad26.COV2.S vaccine versus placebo. The chain's CDR3 is CAWTGQLTEAFF. The CDR3 DNA reads TGTGCCTGGACGGGACAGCTAACTGAAGCTTTCTTT.